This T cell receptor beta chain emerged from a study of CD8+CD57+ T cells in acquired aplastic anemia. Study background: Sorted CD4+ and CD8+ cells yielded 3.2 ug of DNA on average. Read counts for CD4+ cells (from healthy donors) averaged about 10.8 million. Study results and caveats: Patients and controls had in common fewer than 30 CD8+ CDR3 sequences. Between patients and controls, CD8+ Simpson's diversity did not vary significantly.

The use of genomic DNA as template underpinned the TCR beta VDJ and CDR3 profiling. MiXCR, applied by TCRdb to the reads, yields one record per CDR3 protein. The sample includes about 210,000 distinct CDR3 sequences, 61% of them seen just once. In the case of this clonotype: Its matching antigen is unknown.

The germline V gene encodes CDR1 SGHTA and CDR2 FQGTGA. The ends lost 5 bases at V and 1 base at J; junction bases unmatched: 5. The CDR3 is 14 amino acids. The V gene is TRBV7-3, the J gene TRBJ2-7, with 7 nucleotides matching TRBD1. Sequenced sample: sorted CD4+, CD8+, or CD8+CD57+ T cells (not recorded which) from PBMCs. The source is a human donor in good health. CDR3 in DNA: TGTGCCAGCAGCCCAACGACAGGGTCCTACGAGCAGTACTTC. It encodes CASSPTTGSYEQYF.